This TCR beta chain was sequenced in a study of blood T cell repertoires in COVID-19. The J segment lost 1 base and the V segment lost 1 base, leaving 4 bases of the junction unmatched. Looked up from germline, CDR1 is LGHNA and CDR2 is YNFKEQ. The CDR3 loop spans 16 amino acids. The table came from immunoSEQ multiplex PCR; TCRdb's copy has only in-frame clones and leaves some out. The sample holds 300,000 to 350,000 clones; roughly 88% are singletons and the top ten take 2.2%. The rearrangement uses TRBV4-2 and TRBJ2-1; 7 positions agree with TRBD2. The sample was PBMCs or T cells enriched from blood (not recorded which). The source is a young man who had recovered from COVID-19. The DNA for the CDR3 is TGTGCCAGCAGCCAAGGACTAGCTACTTCCTACAATGAGCAGTTCTTC. Translating gives CASSQGLATSYNEQFF.